Following are 4 T cell receptor beta chains from one sample sequenced in a study of shared clonotypes between healthy human individuals. Only in-frame clones appear in the TCRdb table, and some are missing; sequencing was by immunoSEQ multiplex PCR. This table has some 2,000,000 clones, 90% to 96% appearing once. Sequencing was performed on naive CD4+ T cells sorted from blood. Subset: CD45RA+ positively selected. The receptors were gathered from a young man in good health.

V usage is TRBV5-1 and J usage is TRBJ2-2; no firm D call. The germline CDR1 and CDR2 sequences are SGHRS and YFSETQ. V lost 1 base to trimming and J lost 5 bases, with 6 bases between them. The CDR3 runs 13 residues. The CDR3 region has the DNA TGCGCCAGCAGCTTGTCCGTTACCGGGGAGCTGTTTTTT. This gives the protein CASSLSVTGELFF.

The V gene is TRBV15, the J gene TRBJ2-5; 8 bases match TRBD1. CDR3 length: 15 amino acids. The V gene end was trimmed by 3 bases and the J gene end by 4 bases; junction bases not matched to a gene: 7. CDR1 and CDR2 (germline): LNHNV, YYDKDF (reference sequence). CDR3 DNA: TGTGCCACCAGCAGCTCAGGGGGCTTGGGAGAGACCCAGTACTTC. Protein product: CATSSSGGLGETQYF. The full variable domain, with the rest looked up from reference TRBV15 and TRBJ2-5, is DAMVIQNPRYQVTQFGKPVTLSCSQTLNHNVMYWYQQKSSQAPKLLFHYYDKDFNNEADTPDNFQSRRPNTSFCFLDIRSPGLGDTAMYLCATSSSGGLGETQYFGPGTRLLVL.

About this clone: Other DNA sequences in the same sample also yield this CDR3. The chain has TRBV27 and TRBJ1-5; D gene ambiguous. The CDR3 extends over 16 amino acids. V was clipped by 0 bases and J by 2 bases, with 11 bases between them. Germline CDR1 MNHEY, CDR2 SMNVEV (reference sequence). CDR3 in DNA: TGTGCCAGCAGTTTATCGGCAGGTGTAGGCAATCAGCCCCAGCATTTT. Protein: CASSLSAGVGNQPQHF.

The J gene is TRBJ2-7, the V gene TRBV21-1; TRBD1, the table's D call, was not compared with the DNA. TRBV21-1 is classified as a pseudogene. This CDR3 region has 16 residues. CDR3 nucleotide sequence: TGTGCCAGCAGCAAAGGGTCCCAGGGGCGCTTCTACGAGCAGTACTTC. This encodes CASSKGSQGRFYEQYF.